This T cell receptor (beta chain) was profiled in a study of blood T cell repertoires in COVID-19. The overall study: Nucleic acid was either cDNA or gDNA, and it came from T cells, B-cell-depleted T cells, or PBMCs.

The table came from immunoSEQ multiplex PCR; TCRdb's copy has only in-frame clones and leaves some out. This repertoire shows under 300,000 clones, around 86% found once; its top ten account for 9% to 15%. The CDR3 consists of 15 residues. Losses at the gene ends were 4 bases for V and 3 bases for J; bases not matched to a gene: 6. The V gene's germline CDR1 is MNHEY and CDR2 SVGAGI. The rearrangement joins TRBV6-5 to TRBJ2-7; 10 nucleotides align to TRBD1. The clonotype originates from a man at least 80 years old with acute or convalescent COVID-19. The sequenced sample consisted of peripheral blood. This CDR3 reads CASSSPGQGNYEQYF. CDR3 in DNA: TGTGCCAGCAGTTCACCGGGACAGGGGAACTACGAGCAGTACTTC.